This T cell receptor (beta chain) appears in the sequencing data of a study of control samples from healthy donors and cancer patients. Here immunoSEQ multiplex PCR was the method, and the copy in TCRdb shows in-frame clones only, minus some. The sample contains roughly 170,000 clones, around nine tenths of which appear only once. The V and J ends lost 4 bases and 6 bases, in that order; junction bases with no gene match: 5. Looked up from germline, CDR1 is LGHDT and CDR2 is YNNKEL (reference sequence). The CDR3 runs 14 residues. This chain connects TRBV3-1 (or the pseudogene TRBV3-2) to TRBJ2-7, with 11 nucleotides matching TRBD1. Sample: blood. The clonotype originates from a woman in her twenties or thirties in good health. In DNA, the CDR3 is TGTGCCAGCAGCCCCCGGGACAGGGGGTTCGAGCAGTACTTC. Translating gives CASSPRDRGFEQYF.